These T cell receptor beta chains were read from a single sample in a study of control samples from healthy donors and cancer patients. TCRdb's table, derived via immunoSEQ multiplex PCR, lists solely in-frame clones and lacks some. The data show over 90,000 clones, around 90% seen once. Sequenced: blood. Every receptor here comes from a woman younger than 30 in good health. Both conserved end residues are part of each CDR3. A D gene is named only where the DNA matches it firmly. Not every row has a clone size; where given, it reads once, few, many or a size class.

CDR3 length	D gene	V gene	clone size	J gene	CDR3 protein	CDR3 DNA
11	-	TRBV5-6	-	TRBJ1-1	CASSFPGEAFF	TGTGCCAGCAGCTTTCCGGGGGAAGCTTTCTTT
13	-	TRBV30	-	TRBJ1-1	CAWSVDRSTEAFF	TGTGCCTGGAGTGTTGACAGAAGCACTGAAGCTTTCTTT
16	TRBD2	TRBV7-9	once	TRBJ2-1	CASSLRSSGAYNEQFF	TGTGCCAGCAGCTTACGATCAAGCGGGGCCTACAATGAGCAGTTCTTC
15	-	TRBV28	-	TRBJ1-5	CASIPWAGWGQPQHF	TGTGCCAGCATCCCGTGGGCAGGGTGGGGTCAGCCCCAGCATTTT
18	TRBD1	TRBV15	-	TRBJ2-2	CATSTRPQGAQSAGELFF	TGTGCCACCAGCACTAGACCACAGGGGGCGCAGAGCGCGGGGGAGCTGTTTTTT
14	-	TRBV5-6	-	TRBJ1-2	CASSPTDRTGGYTF	TGTGCCAGCAGCCCAACAGACCGGACGGGAGGCTACACCTTC
12	-	TRBV30	-	TRBJ1-4	CAWADPYEKLFF	TGTGCCTGGGCAGACCCGTATGAAAAACTGTTTTTT
14	TRBD1	TRBV6-4	-	TRBJ2-1	CASSRQGGYNEQFF	TGTGCCAGCAGTCGACAGGGTGGTTACAATGAGCAGTTCTTC
17	-	TRBV27	once	TRBJ2-3	CASSLFRGGDSTDTQYF	TGTGCCAGCAGTTTATTCCGCGGGGGCGATAGCACAGATACGCAGTATTTT
13	-	TRBV2	-	TRBJ2-1	CASGDTGYNEQFF	TGTGCCAGCGGAGATACAGGGTACAATGAGCAGTTCTTC
15	TRBD2	TRBV30	-	TRBJ2-3	CAWESLGGTTDTQYF	TGTGCCTGGGAATCCCTGGGGGGGACCACAGATACGCAGTATTTT
13	-	TRBV28	-	TRBJ2-7	CASSPPLAYEQYF	TGTGCCAGCAGTCCCCCCCTAGCGTACGAGCAGTACTTC
14	-	TRBV6-5	-	TRBJ2-2	CASFLIPRTGELFF	TGTGCCAGCTTTCTAATACCGAGGACCGGGGAGCTGTTTTTT
15	-	TRBV11-3	-	TRBJ2-1	CASSFEGLGNGEQFF	TGTGCCAGCAGCTTTGAGGGACTGGGAAACGGTGAGCAGTTCTTC
11	-	TRBV30	-	TRBJ2-1	CAWSAGDEQFF	TGTGCCTGGAGTGCGGGCGATGAGCAGTTCTTC
14	-	TRBV4-1	-	TRBJ1-6	CASSQAQYNSPLHF	TGCGCCAGCAGCCAAGCACAGTATAATTCACCCCTCCACTTT
14	TRBD2	TRBV9	-	TRBJ2-5	CASSVGGGRETQYF	TGTGCCAGCAGCGTAGGTGGCGGGAGGGAGACCCAGTACTTC
14	-	TRBV28	-	TRBJ1-2	CASSLPGTDYGYTF	TGTGCCAGCAGTTTACCCGGGACTGACTATGGCTACACCTTC